A selection of T cell receptor beta chains follows, all from one sample in a study of T cell responses to AZD1222 COVID-19 vaccine. Profiling relied on immunoSEQ multiplex PCR, and the TCRdb table lists in-frame clones only, not all of them. The sample includes 95,000 to 110,000 clones, 91% of them seen just once. The material was peripheral blood, obtained on day 0 of AZD1222 vaccination. The receptors come from an adult in good health. CDR3s include the opening cysteine and the closing phenylalanine or tryptophan. Each record gives: J gene, clone size, V gene, D gene, CDR3 protein, CDR3 DNA. A D gene is named only where the DNA matches it firmly. Not every row has a clone size; where given, it reads once, few, many or a size class.

>TRBJ2-7|-|TRBV5-4|-
CASSLGPDPLYEQYF
TGTGCCAGCAGCTTGGGACCTGACCCCCTCTACGAGCAGTACTTC
>TRBJ1-2|-|TRBV9|-
CASSETPGRGNYGYTF
TGTGCCAGCAGCGAAACCCCGGGACGGGGAAACTATGGCTACACCTTC
>TRBJ2-3|-|TRBV27|-
CASSPWGSQNTQYF
TGTGCCAGCAGTCCCTGGGGGTCACAAAATACGCAGTATTTT
>TRBJ2-5|-|TRBV7-9|-
CASRVAEETQYF
TGTGCCAGCAGAGTAGCGGAAGAGACCCAGTACTTC
>TRBJ1-5|once|TRBV23-1|-
CASSQSVGRTNQPQHF
TGCGCCAGCAGTCAATCTGTAGGCAGGACCAATCAGCCCCAGCATTTT
>TRBJ2-3|-|TRBV7-8|TRBD2
CASSFGGGAQDTQYF
TGTGCCAGCAGCTTCGGCGGGGGGGCCCAAGATACGCAGTATTTT
>TRBJ2-5|-|TRBV5-4|-
CASSLAGETQYF
TGTGCCAGCAGCTTGGCTGGGGAGACCCAGTACTTC
>TRBJ2-6|-|TRBV16|TRBD1
CASSQTAGTGNVLTF
TGTGCCAGCAGCCAAACGGCCGGGACAGGGAACGTCCTGACTTTC
>TRBJ1-5|-|TRBV4-3|TRBD1
CASSQEYRGNNQPQHF
TGCGCCAGCAGCCAAGAATACAGGGGCAACAATCAGCCCCAGCATTTT
>TRBJ2-7|-|TRBV19|TRBD1
CASSKGQELEQYF
TGTGCCAGTAGTAAGGGACAGGAGTTGGAGCAGTACTTC
>TRBJ2-5|few|TRBV13|TRBD2
CASSFASGGAGTQYF
TGTGCCAGCAGCTTCGCTAGCGGGGGGGCAGGGACCCAGTACTTC